Below are 16 T cell receptor beta chains sequenced from a single sample in a study of blood T cells in healthy people across ages. A J-beta primer mix and a sample-barcoded 5' primer were used in a second PCR of about 7 to 12 cycles. TCRdb passed the 5' RACE reads through MiXCR, listing each CDR3 protein once. This table holds around 1,900,000 distinct CDR3 sequences, about two fifths found once. Sequenced sample: blood. The receptors come from a human donor in good health.

The chain has TRBV6-1 and TRBJ1-5, with D unresolved. The germline CDR1 and CDR2 sequences are MNHNS and SASEGT. The CDR3 sequence is 12 residues long. V was cut by 1 base and J by 10 bases, with 8 bases left in between. CDR3 nucleotides: TGTGCCAGCAGTGAAGGGGCACGCCCCCAGCATTTT. This translates into CASSEGARPQHF.

This clonotype was found many times. The chain is built from TRBV28 and TRBJ2-7, with 7 bases lining up with TRBD1. The CDR3 has 14 amino acids. CDR1 MDHEN and CDR2 SYDVKM come from the germline V gene. J was trimmed by 2 bases and V by 5 bases; bases with no gene match: 6. The CDR3 sequence: CASSPTGVPYEQYF. In DNA form, the CDR3 reads TGTGCCAGCAGTCCCACAGGGGTCCCCTACGAGCAGTACTTC.

In regard to this clonotype: A read error may account for a junction end that differs from germline. This chain connects TRBV2 to TRBJ1-3, with unresolved D. CDR3 size: 13 residues. Germline-derived CDR1 and CDR2 are SNHLY and FYNNEI. The CDR3 is CANSPNSGNTIYF. The CDR3 region has the DNA TGTGCCAACAGTCCGAACTCTGGAAACACCATATATTTT.

The V call is TRBV12-3 or TRBV12-4, the J call TRBJ1-6, with 8 positions matching TRBD1. Trimming at V came to 9 bases and at J to 7 bases, leaving 8 bases not matched to a gene. The CDR3 is 14 residues long. In DNA, the CDR3 is TGTGCCAGTAGCACAGGGGGGCCGAATTCACCCCTCCACTTT. Translation: CASSTGGPNSPLHF.

The chain combines TRBV6-6 with TRBJ2-3; D uncertain. Germline V gene data show CDR1 as MNHNY and CDR2 as SVGAGI (reference sequence). The length of the CDR3 is 16 residues. V was shortened by 0 bases and J by 4 bases, with 14 bases between the two germline ends. This CDR3 is CASSYSIGYGADTQYF. In DNA, the CDR3 is TGTGCCAGCAGTTACTCGATTGGGTACGGAGCAGATACGCAGTATTTT.

This clonotype was seen a handful of times. The CDR3 coding sequence is TGTGCCAGCAGCTTAGTGGAGGAGGGCTACACCTTC. Encoded protein: CASSLVEEGYTF. The chain links TRBV7-9 to TRBJ1-2; D is unresolved. V lost 1 base and J lost 8, with 8 bases in between. The CDR3 covers 12 residues. Germline CDR1 SEHNR, CDR2 FQNEAQ (reference sequence).

A few counts support this clonotype. The chain recombines TRBV28 with TRBJ2-5; TRBD1 matches at 8 bases. V shed 4 bases, J shed 6 bases, and the junction held 10 bases outside the gene matches. The CDR3 contains 15 residues. CDR1 is MDHEN and CDR2 is SYDVKM in the germline V gene. CDR3 region: CASSSSGQDFKTQYF. DNA of the CDR3: TGTGCCAGCAGTTCGTCGGGACAGGATTTTAAGACCCAGTACTTC.

This chain joins TRBV7-2 and TRBJ1-2; possibly TRBD1 for D (5 bases). V dropped 7 bases and J dropped 0 bases, with 9 bases sitting between them. This CDR3 is built from 13 residues. CDR1 SGHTA and CDR2 FQGNSA come from the germline V gene. CDR3 amino acids: CASNRGANYGYTF. The CDR3 nucleotides read TGTGCCAGCAACCGGGGGGCTAACTATGGCTACACCTTC.

This clonotype was detected a few times. This sequence may be a read error, since a much larger clone differs from it by one base. V usage is TRBV7-9 and J usage is TRBJ2-3, with 7 bases fitting TRBD1. CDR3 length: 14 amino acids. Germline CDR1 is SEHNR and CDR2 is FQNEAQ (reference sequence). The ends lost 6 bases at V and 3 bases at J; junction bases unmatched: 6. CDR3 residues: CASRSGTDTDTQYF. CDR3 bases: TGTGCCAGCAGGAGTGGGACAGATACAGATACGCAGTATTTT.

This chain connects TRBV9 to TRBJ2-1; 12 bases line up with TRBD2. CDR3 length: 17 residues. Germline CDR1 reads SGDLS; CDR2 reads YYNGEE. With 4 bases clipped from V and 10 bases from J, the junction kept 15 bases outside the gene matches. The CDR3 bases are TGTGCCAGCAGCTCCCAATCTCTAGCGGGGGGGCCAAGGGAGCAGTTCTTC. Translated: CASSSQSLAGGPREQFF.

This clonotype was seen only a few times. The rearrangement uses TRBV5-1 and TRBJ2-7; 8 bases line up with TRBD1. Germline values: CDR1 SGHRS, CDR2 YFSETQ. Trimming took 1 base from V and 3 from J; bases not matched to a gene: 12. CDR3 length: 17 amino acids. CDR3 sequence: CASSLLHRTGYYYEQYF. DNA of the CDR3: TGCGCCAGCAGCTTGTTACATCGGACAGGGTATTACTACGAGCAGTACTTC. Looking up the rest from reference TRBV5-1 and TRBJ2-7 gives the full variable domain: KAGVTQTPRYLIKTRGQQVTLSCSPISGHRSVSWYQQTPGQGLQFLFEYFSETQRNKGNFPGRFSGRQFSNSRSEMNVSTLELGDSALYLCASSLLHRTGYYYEQYFGPGTRLTVT.

About this clonotype itself: At one end the junction does not follow the germline gene, possibly because of a read error. The rearrangement links TRBV12-3 or TRBV12-4 to TRBJ2-3; TRBD2 matches at 9 bases. The CDR3 has 14 amino acids. CDR3: CASSSIAGADAQYF. CDR3 bases: TGTGCCAGCAGCTCAATAGCGGGGGCAGATGCGCAGTATTTT.

The chain recombines TRBV20-1 with TRBJ1-5; unclear D gene. Germline V gene data show CDR1 as DFQATT and CDR2 as SNEGSKA (reference sequence). V lost 3 bases, J lost 1 base, and 7 bases lay in between. The CDR3 covers 13 residues. CDR3 protein: CSASGSSNQPQHF. CDR3 DNA sequence: TGCAGTGCTAGTGGTTCAAGCAATCAGCCCCAGCATTTT.

The chain combines TRBV29-1 with TRBJ1-2; TRBD1 agrees at 7 bases. V was pared by 4 bases and J by 6 bases, with 2 bases of the junction left unmatched. Germline CDR1 SQVTM, CDR2 ANQGSEA. The CDR3 consists of 11 residues. The CDR3 spells CSVAGQDGYTF. CDR3 nucleotide sequence: TGCAGCGTTGCAGGACAGGATGGCTACACCTTC.

The rearrangement uses TRBV10-3 and TRBJ2-7, with 8 bases aligning to TRBD1. From germline, CDR1 is ENHRY and CDR2 SYGVKD. Trimming at V came to 3 bases and at J to 0 bases, leaving 13 bases not matched to a gene. The CDR3 consists of 18 residues. The CDR3 DNA reads TGTGCCATCAGTGACCGACAGGGGTCCTCCCGTAGCTCCTACGAGCAGTACTTC. Amino acids: CAISDRQGSSRSSYEQYF.

A few counts support this clonotype. This chain connects TRBV27 to TRBJ2-3; 9 positions match TRBD1. Germline trimming cut 5 bases from V and 6 bases from J; bases unmatched to any gene: 21. The CDR3 length is 19 residues. In germline, CDR1 is MNHEY, CDR2 SMNVEV (reference sequence). The CDR3 DNA sequence: TGTGCCAGCAGTCCCCATAAAATAAATCCGGACAGGGGAAACGATACGCAGTATTTT. This translates into CASSPHKINPDRGNDTQYF.